The entry that follows covers one T cell receptor (beta chain) sequence. The antigen remains unidentified. Using immunoSEQ multiplex PCR, the repertoire was profiled, and TCRdb retains in-frame clones only, with some absent. The sample has around 92,000 clones; roughly four fifths are singletons. The sample is drawn from a study of cytotoxic CD8 clonotypes in ibrutinib-treated CLL. Overall study: In all, about a dozen patients were relapsed/refractory, approximately 15 were treatment-naive and about 18 were IGHV unmutated.

The study, taken as a whole, reports: There were differences in sampling times between sustained-remission and progressing patients. Against age-matched healthy donors, baseline clonality ran higher and tracked circulating CD8+ T-cell counts. Clonality increased with ibrutinib response but returned toward baseline at progression.

This sequence originates from a human donor with chronic lymphocytic leukemia. Sequenced here: PBMCs, sampled after 24 months of ibrutinib treatment.

CDR3 nucleotide sequence: TGCGCCAGCAGCCAAGAGGACGGTTCGCTGACGAATAGCAATCAGCCCCAGCATTTT. Translated: CASSQEDGSLTNSNQPQHF. The chain uses TRBV4-1 and TRBJ1-5; D gene unclear. This CDR3 has 19 residues. CDR1 MGHRA and CDR2 YSYEKL come from the germline V gene. Trimming left V 0 bases short and J 0 bases short, with 18 bases between.